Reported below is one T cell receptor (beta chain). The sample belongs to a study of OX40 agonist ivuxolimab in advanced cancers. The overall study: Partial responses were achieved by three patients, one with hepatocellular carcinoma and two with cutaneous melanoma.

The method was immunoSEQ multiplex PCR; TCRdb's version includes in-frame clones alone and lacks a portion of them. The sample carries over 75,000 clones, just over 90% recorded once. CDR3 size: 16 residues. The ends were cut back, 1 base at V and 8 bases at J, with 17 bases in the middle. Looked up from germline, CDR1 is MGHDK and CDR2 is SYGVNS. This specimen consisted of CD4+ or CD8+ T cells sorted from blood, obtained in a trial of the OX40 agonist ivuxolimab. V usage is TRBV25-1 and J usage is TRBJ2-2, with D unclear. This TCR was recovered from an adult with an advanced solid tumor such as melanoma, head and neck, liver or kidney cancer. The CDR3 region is CASSEWIGGEGGELFF. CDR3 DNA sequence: TGTGCCAGCAGTGAATGGATAGGTGGGGAAGGTGGGGAGCTGTTTTTT.